This T cell receptor beta chain was retrieved from a study of T-cell memory formation after mild COVID-19. From germline, CDR1 is SGHTA and CDR2 FQGNSA. CDR3 length: 15 residues. Trimming removed 1 base at V and 5 bases at J, with 14 bases between. Sample barcodes and UMIs were carried by the TCR alpha and TCR beta cDNA libraries that 5'RACE generated with constant-segment primers. TCRdb itself ran the 5' RACE reads through MiXCR, one entry per CDR3 protein. Found here are about 110,000 distinct CDR3 sequences, 15% to 20% of them singletons; the top ten hold over 4.5%. This TCR was recovered from a man aged 18 to 35 who had mild COVID-19 (a few samples of this study predate the infection). Cell type and time point are not known. The J gene is TRBJ2-5, the V gene TRBV7-2, with D possibly called TRBD1 or TRBD2 (5 bases each). The specimen sequenced was PBMCs or a T cell subset sorted from them (not recorded which). CDR3 nucleotide sequence: TGTGCCAGCAGCTTAGGGTCGGGGCTCTGGGAGACCCAGTACTTC. Translated: CASSLGSGLWETQYF.